The 26 T cell receptor beta chains given below trace back to one sample, sequenced in a study of shared clonotypes between healthy human individuals. Assay: immunoSEQ multiplex PCR; the TCRdb copy retains only in-frame clones and omits some. This sample has hundreds of thousands of clones, with roughly 72% found just once. Sequencing was done on a sample of memory CD4+ T cells sorted from blood. As to subset: CD45RA-negative fraction. Receptor source: a woman younger than 45 in good health.

The chain recombines TRBV10-1 with TRBJ2-4; perhaps TRBD2 as D (5 bases). The V end lost 2 bases, the J end lost 9 bases, and 11 bases lay between the germline ends. Per the germline V gene, CDR1 is WNHNN and CDR2 is SYGVQD (reference sequence). CDR3 length: 13 residues. The CDR3 region has the DNA TGCGCCAGCAGTGAGGAGGGAGTGGGCATTCAGTACTTC. This encodes CASSEEGVGIQYF.

This chain links TRBV7-9 with TRBJ2-3; D unclear. V lost 1 base and J 6 bases, leaving 5 bases between the germline ends. Germline V gene sequence: CDR1 SEHNR, CDR2 FQNEAQ (reference sequence). CDR3 length: 12 amino acids. CDR3 sequence (DNA): TGTGCCAGCAGCTTAGTGGGGGATACGCAGTATTTT. Protein: CASSLVGDTQYF.

This clone was found once. The chain carries TRBV19 and TRBJ2-5; D is possibly TRBD2 (6 bases). V dropped 9 bases and J dropped 5 bases, with 10 bases sitting between them. Germline assignment: CDR1 LNHDA and CDR2 SQIVND (reference sequence). There are 11 residues in the CDR3. CDR3 protein: CASGSWETQYF. CDR3 DNA: TGTGCCAGCGGGAGTTGGGAGACCCAGTACTTC.

The chain links TRBV14 to TRBJ2-5; D remains unclear. V was cut by 0 bases and J by 5 bases, with 7 bases left in between. Germline V gene lookup returns CDR1 SGHDN and CDR2 FVKESK. This CDR3 is 13 amino acids long. For the CDR3, the DNA is TGTGCCAGCAGCCAAGAACAGATGGAGACCCAGTACTTC. Its protein is CASSQEQMETQYF.

This chain links TRBV11-2 with TRBJ1-6; D is undetermined. Germline assignment: CDR1 SGHAT and CDR2 FQNNGV. Trimming pared 4 bases from V and 7 bases from J, leaving 5 bases between. This CDR3 has 12 residues. CDR3 region: CASSSTNSPLHF. In DNA, the CDR3 is TGTGCCAGCAGCTCTACGAATTCACCCCTCCACTTT.

The gene calls are TRBV7-7 and TRBJ2-7, with D unresolved. The CDR3 loop spans 15 amino acids. Trimming removed 2 bases from V and 3 bases from J, with 14 bases in between. Germline V gene lookup returns CDR1 SSHAT and CDR2 FNYEAQ (reference sequence). The CDR3 reads CASSLLTVKHYEQYF. For the CDR3, the DNA is TGTGCCAGCAGCTTATTGACCGTAAAACACTACGAGCAGTACTTC.

V usage is TRBV7-2 and J usage is TRBJ2-7; D possibly corresponds to TRBD2 (6 bases). With 2 bases removed from V and 1 base from J, the gap between germline ends came to 15 bases. The CDR3 is 16 residues long. Germline lookup yields CDR1 SGHTA and CDR2 FQGNSA. This chain's CDR3 is CASSLSASVMSYEQYF. In DNA form, the CDR3 reads TGTGCCAGCAGCTTATCTGCTAGCGTGATGTCCTACGAGCAGTACTTC.

The J gene is TRBJ2-3, the V gene TRBV5-1; no clear D gene. The V gene's germline CDR1 is SGHRS and CDR2 YFSETQ. This CDR3 comprises 13 residues. Between the trimmed V and J ends, which lost 0 bases and 4 bases, there was a span of 6 bases. The CDR3 loop is CASSLENPDTQYF. The CDR3 coding sequence is TGCGCCAGCAGCTTGGAGAACCCAGATACGCAGTATTTT.

The chain recombines TRBV7-9 with TRBJ1-2, with TRBD1 matching 7 bases. Germline V gene sequence: CDR1 SEHNR, CDR2 FQNEAQ (reference sequence). The V segment lost 8 bases and the J segment 2 bases; nucleotides outside the gene matches: 2. This CDR3 contains 12 residues. The CDR3 coding sequence is TGTGCCAGCGACAGGGACAACTATGGCTACACCTTC. This sequence encodes CASDRDNYGYTF.

V and J are TRBV11-2 and TRBJ1-2, with a possible D match to TRBD1 (6 bases). V was clipped by 5 bases and J by 5 bases, with 12 bases between them. The CDR3 runs 13 residues. CDR1 and CDR2 from the germline V gene are SGHAT and FQNNGV. The CDR3 reads CASSPQGSYGYTF. The DNA for the CDR3 is TGTGCCAGCAGCCCACAGGGAAGTTATGGCTACACCTTC.

This sequence joins TRBV5-1 and TRBJ2-5; no clear D. There are 15 residues in the CDR3. Trimming pared 0 bases from V and 1 base from J, leaving 10 bases between. Germline V CDR1 and CDR2: SGHRS, YFSETQ. CDR3 in amino acids: CASSLGPEAQETQYF. The DNA for the CDR3 is TGCGCCAGCAGCTTGGGACCGGAAGCCCAAGAGACCCAGTACTTC.

This sequence joins TRBV5-1 and TRBJ1-2; D gene uncertain. Trimming cost V 4 bases and J 8 bases, with 15 bases left between them. The germline V gene encodes CDR1 SGHRS and CDR2 YFSETQ. The CDR3 totals 13 residues. CDR3 in DNA: TGCGCCAGCAGCCTCGCCGATCGGATAGGCTACACCTTC. Translating gives CASSLADRIGYTF.

The chain employs TRBV5-1 and TRBJ2-5, with D perhaps TRBD2 (5 bases). Germline CDR1 is SGHRS and CDR2 is YFSETQ. V lost 7 bases to trimming and J lost 1 base, with 8 bases between them. This CDR3 comprises 12 residues. The CDR3 is CASSRVQETQYF. The CDR3 DNA is TGCGCCAGCTCGCGGGTCCAAGAGACCCAGTACTTC.

The chain couples TRBV13 to TRBJ2-2; 12 positions agree with TRBD2. The germline CDR1 and CDR2 sequences are PRHDT and FYEKMQ (reference sequence). With V trimmed by 3 bases and J by 6 bases, 8 bases remained unmatched. CDR3 length equals 17 residues. This CDR3 reads CASSFAPASGRAGELFF. In DNA form, the CDR3 reads TGTGCCAGCAGCTTCGCCCCGGCTAGCGGGAGGGCCGGGGAGCTGTTTTTT.

The chain uses TRBV7-8 and TRBJ2-7, with D possibly being TRBD1 (6 bases). V lost 2 bases and J lost 6, with 14 bases in between. This CDR3 is 14 amino acids long. Germline V gene sequence: CDR1 SGHVS, CDR2 FQNEAQ. CDR3 in amino acids: CASSLFGRGSEQYF. CDR3 coding DNA: TGTGCCAGCAGCTTATTTGGCAGGGGCAGCGAGCAGTACTTC.

Details on this clone: Other DNA sequences of this sample code for an identical CDR3. The V gene is TRBV21-1, the J gene TRBJ2-7. TRBV21-1 is a pseudogene. The CDR3 sequence is 11 residues long. The CDR3 nucleotides read TGTGCCAGCAGCAAGGGCTACGAGCAGTACTTC. Protein: CASSKGYEQYF.

J is TRBJ1-4 and V is TRBV11-3; 7 bases map to TRBD1. The CDR3 consists of 18 residues. Germline trimming cut 5 bases from V and 2 bases from J; bases unmatched to any gene: 14. Germline V CDR1 and CDR2: SGHNT, YENEEA. CDR3 sequence: CASSPTRTGGATNEKLFF. The CDR3 nucleotides are TGTGCCAGCAGCCCCACGAGGACAGGAGGGGCGACTAATGAAAAACTGTTTTTT.

This chain links TRBV30 with TRBJ1-1, with D perhaps TRBD1 (5 bases). Trimming left V 2 bases short and J 4 bases short, with 14 bases between. CDR1 GTSNPN and CDR2 SVGIG come from the germline V gene (reference sequence). This CDR3 has 14 amino acids. In nucleotides, the CDR3 is TGTGCCTGGAGTCGGTGGGGGTCGGGCACTGAAGCTTTCTTT. Translation gives CAWSRWGSGTEAFF.

The gene calls are TRBV11-2 and TRBJ1-1, with D hard to call. CDR3 length: 14 residues. The V gene's germline CDR1 is SGHAT and CDR2 FQNNGV. Trimming pared 5 bases from V and 5 bases from J, leaving 15 bases between. In nucleotides, the CDR3 is TGTGCCAGCAGCGAGGGAATCCTCGGAACTGAAGCTTTCTTT. It translates to CASSEGILGTEAFF.

The table lists this clone with a few counts. The chain uses TRBV2 and TRBJ1-2, with D uncertain. Germline V gene lookup returns CDR1 SNHLY and CDR2 FYNNEI. V lost 6 bases to trimming and J lost 5 bases, with 7 bases between them. This CDR3 is 11 amino acids long. CDR3 sequence (DNA): TGTGCCAGCAGAACAGCGTATGGCTACACCTTC. Translating it yields CASRTAYGYTF. Full variable domain (missing parts from reference TRBV2 and TRBJ1-2): EPEVTQTPSHQVTQMGQEVILRCVPISNHLYFYWYRQILGQKVEFLVSFYNNEISEKSEIFDDQFSVERPDGSNFTLKIRSTKLEDSAMYFCASRTAYGYTFGSGTRLTVV.

This chain links TRBV5-5 with TRBJ1-2; D may be TRBD1 (6 bases). CDR3 size: 17 residues. V gave up 3 bases and J gave up 0 bases, with 18 bases separating them. The V gene's germline CDR1 is SGHKS and CDR2 YYEKEE (reference sequence). CDR3 sequence (DNA): TGTGCCAGCAGCTCCCCGGGACACCGAGGAGCTAACTATGGCTACACCTTC. The encoded protein is CASSSPGHRGANYGYTF.

The rearrangement uses TRBV6-1 and TRBJ2-7; D ambiguous. V lost 7 bases and J 4 bases, leaving 11 bases between the germline ends. This CDR3 spans 12 amino acids. Germline CDR1 and CDR2: MNHNS and SASEGT. The CDR3 loop is CASTTWSYEQYF. In DNA, the CDR3 is TGTGCCAGCACGACGTGGTCTTACGAGCAGTACTTC.

V gene TRBV7-2 combines with J gene TRBJ2-5; D gene ambiguous. The length of the CDR3 is 13 residues. Germline V gene lookup returns CDR1 SGHTA and CDR2 FQGNSA. With 3 bases removed from V and 2 bases from J, the gap between germline ends came to 7 bases. CDR3 protein: CASSFRRQETQYF. The CDR3 nucleotides read TGTGCCAGCAGCTTTCGGAGACAAGAGACCCAGTACTTC.

The chain joins TRBV11-2 to TRBJ2-3, with no clear D. Between the trimmed V and J ends, which lost 4 bases and 6 bases, there was a span of 8 bases. The CDR3 loop spans 12 amino acids. CDR1 and CDR2 from the germline V gene are SGHAT and FQNNGV. The CDR3 is CASSSLSDTQYF. The CDR3, as DNA: TGTGCCAGCAGCTCCCTTTCTGATACGCAGTATTTT.

This clone showed up just a few times. The V gene is TRBV11-1, the J gene TRBJ2-2; tentative D call: TRBD2 (5 bases). The CDR3 is made up of 15 amino acids. V was cut by 4 bases and J by 5 bases, with 14 bases left in between. Germline V gene data show CDR1 as SGHAT and CDR2 as FQDESV (reference sequence). This CDR3 is CASSSLPGLTGELFF. The CDR3 DNA sequence: TGTGCCAGCAGCTCCCTCCCGGGATTAACCGGGGAGCTGTTTTTT.

The genes are TRBV4-2 and TRBJ1-1; D is unclear. V lost 0 bases, J lost 3 bases, and 8 bases lay in between. The CDR3 has 14 residues. Germline assignment: CDR1 LGHNA and CDR2 YNFKEQ. The CDR3 nucleotides are TGTGCCAGCAGCCAAGATTCTCCAGACACTGAAGCTTTCTTT. Protein sequence: CASSQDSPDTEAFF.